This is a list of T cell receptor beta chains from one sample in a study of shared clonotypes between healthy human individuals. Profiled with immunoSEQ multiplex PCR; TCRdb holds only in-frame clones, not every one. The table lists about 640,000 clones, more than 70% of them singletons. Sequencing was done on a sample of memory CD4+ T cells sorted from blood. These receptors were obtained from a young woman in good health. Both conserved end residues are part of each CDR3. Only some rows state a clone size, as once, few, many or a class for expanded clones.

J | size | V | CDR3
TRBJ2-2 | NA | TRBV5-4 | CASSPLPQGGRAHGELFF
TRBJ2-3 | NA | TRBV27 | CASSLSGDTQYF
TRBJ2-2 | few | TRBV6-5 | CASSYTGNTGELFF
TRBJ2-3 | few | TRBV6-6 | CASRGTKGHTDTQYF
TRBJ2-3 | NA | TRBV20-1 | CSATLRTQYF
TRBJ2-2 | many | TRBV6-1 | CASREFDTGELFF
TRBJ1-2 | once | TRBV11-2 | CASSLDPSGSGSDGYTF
TRBJ1-5 | NA | TRBV28 | CASSHGGQANQPQHF
TRBJ1-1 | NA | TRBV7-9 | CASSLETGDEAFF
TRBJ1-2 | NA | TRBV19 | CASSRASGGDYGYTF
TRBJ2-7 | NA | TRBV7-7 | CASSLDRAHEQYF
TRBJ2-1 | few | TRBV5-1 | CASSLDTRGYNEQFF
TRBJ2-7 | NA | TRBV10-2 | CASSVLAGSEQYF
TRBJ2-7 | NA | TRBV9 | CASSVATSGRFEQYF
TRBJ2-7 | NA | TRBV18 | CASSPPGTARAYEQYF
TRBJ1-3 | NA | TRBV7-9 | CASRPGTDGNTIYF
TRBJ2-7 | once | TRBV5-6 | CASSEAPGLAAYEQYF
TRBJ2-7 | NA | TRBV28 | CASNFVAGAYEQYF
TRBJ2-2 | NA | TRBV5-1 | CASSLVLAGVVGELFF
TRBJ2-4 | NA | TRBV28 | CASSLVRGDIQYF
TRBJ1-2 | many | TRBV11-2 | CASSLDRRYGYTF
TRBJ2-7 | NA | TRBV4-2 | CASSQDRGSGSPEQYF
TRBJ1-2 | NA | TRBV5-3 | CARRKDRDANYGYTF
TRBJ1-5 | NA | TRBV5-1 | CASSLGTEDQPQHF
TRBJ1-1 | NA | TRBV9 | CASSAYDRGEPEAFF
TRBJ2-7 | NA | TRBV29-1 | CSVNGGRKSSYEQYF
TRBJ2-1 | NA | TRBV9 | CASSPSGNSYNEQFF
TRBJ1-2 | NA | TRBV28 | CASTRRQTVLAPYGYTF
TRBJ1-4 | once | TRBV27 | CASSAGQGAWIEKLFF
TRBJ2-5 | NA | TRBV15 | CATSRFQTGIGQETQYF
TRBJ2-1 | NA | TRBV11-3 | CASSLSGPSSYNEQFF
TRBJ1-3 | once | TRBV7-9 | CASSLGQETGIRDTIYF
TRBJ2-7 | NA | TRBV14 | CASSQGSGHSYEQYF
TRBJ1-4 | once | TRBV18 | CASSPGQGGREKLFF
TRBJ1-2 | few | TRBV28 | CASRTRGGYTF
TRBJ2-1 | NA | TRBV10-3 | CASGTSEEQFF
TRBJ1-5 | NA | TRBV2 | CASPRAITGARFSNQPQHF
TRBJ1-1 | NA | TRBV7-6 | CASSLRAGTNTEAFF
TRBJ1-4 | NA | TRBV15 | CATSREAGGKGKLFF
TRBJ1-4 | medium-sized | TRBV5-1 | CASSLGGATNEKLFF
TRBJ1-1 | few | TRBV15 | CATSRGQGGNTEAFF
TRBJ2-1 | NA | TRBV6-6 | CASSGQGARNEQFF
TRBJ2-4 | once | TRBV2 | CASSEQAAKNIQYF
TRBJ1-5 | few | TRBV11-2 | CASSLDGNQPQHF
TRBJ1-3 | NA | TRBV27 | CASSATGTVGNTIYF
TRBJ2-7 | once | TRBV5-1 | CASSGTEYEQYF
TRBJ1-1 | few | TRBV29-1 | CSVAMDQNTEAFF
TRBJ2-3 | NA | TRBV6-1 | CASSENQGGTDTQYF
TRBJ1-3 | NA | TRBV28 | CASSQQGTGGLNTIYF
TRBJ2-6 | few | TRBV2 | CASSSTGSGANVLTF
TRBJ2-7 | NA | TRBV29-1 | CSVATDRGGAEQYF
TRBJ1-5 | few | TRBV5-1 | CASSARQFQNQPQHF
TRBJ2-1 | NA | TRBV19 | CASSKMGGYEQFF
TRBJ2-2 | few | TRBV15 | CATSREWTSGNTGELFF
NA | NA | TRBV28 | CASSSDSGIYEQYF
TRBJ1-5 | NA | TRBV28 | CASSSRQGATKHF
TRBJ2-5 | NA | TRBV10-3 | CAISDFKSGGVQETQYF